Listed below are T cell receptor beta chains from one sample, sequenced in a study of beta chain features in type 1 diabetes. Profiling relied on immunoSEQ multiplex PCR, and the TCRdb table lists in-frame clones only, not all of them. The sample lists some 190,000 clones; approximately 7.9% were seen once. The material sequenced was central memory CD4+ T cells from blood. These receptors originate from a man aged 18 to 30 with type 1 diabetes. Both conserved end residues are part of each CDR3. The order of the fields is V gene, J gene, clone size, CDR3 length, CDR3 protein. Clone size is stated in some rows and not others, as once, few, many or a class when expanded.

TRBV7-9,TRBJ1-3,NA,13,CASSRTAGNTIYF
TRBV28,TRBJ1-1,few,16,CASSLDRGIFGTEAFF
TRBV28,TRBJ2-7,NA,16,CASRTSGSTGYFEQYF
TRBV5-7,TRBJ1-3,few,14,CASRLITTGNTIYF
TRBV7-9,TRBJ2-7,few,14,CASSPQGGVYEQYF
TRBV10-3,TRBJ1-1,once,16,CAISQRGQGSNTEAFF
TRBV11-2,TRBJ1-2,many,13,CASSSQGFYGYTF
TRBV7-2,TRBJ1-1,few,14,CASLAHRGNTEAFF
TRBV2,TRBJ1-6,NA,16,CASSEGWDRSNSPLHF
TRBV28,TRBJ1-2,NA,16,CASSSDGGGLIYGYTF
TRBV7-9,TRBJ1-2,few,15,CASSPTGTSNYGYTF